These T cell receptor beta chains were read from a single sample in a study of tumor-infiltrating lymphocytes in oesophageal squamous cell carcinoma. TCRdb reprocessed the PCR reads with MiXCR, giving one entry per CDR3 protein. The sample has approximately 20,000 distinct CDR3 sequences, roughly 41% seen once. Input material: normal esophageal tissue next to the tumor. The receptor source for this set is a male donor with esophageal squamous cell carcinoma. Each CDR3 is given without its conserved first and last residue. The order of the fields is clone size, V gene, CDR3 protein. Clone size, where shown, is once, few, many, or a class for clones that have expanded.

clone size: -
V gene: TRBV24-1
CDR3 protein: ATSDPQGLERNEQY

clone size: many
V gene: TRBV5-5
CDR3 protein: ASSFTDQNNEQF

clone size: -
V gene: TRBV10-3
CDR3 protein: ATLNGIGTEQY

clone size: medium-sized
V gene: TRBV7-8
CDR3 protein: ASSRGFMDEQF

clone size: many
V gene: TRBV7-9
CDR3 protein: ASSSTGGHGYT

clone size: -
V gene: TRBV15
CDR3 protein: ATSRAGGLSSPLP

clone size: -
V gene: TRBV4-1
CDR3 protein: ASSQFADSGAKNIQY

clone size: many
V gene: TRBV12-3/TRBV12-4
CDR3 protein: ASSPTGGRAPLH

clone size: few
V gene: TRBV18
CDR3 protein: ASSPGQGDQPQH

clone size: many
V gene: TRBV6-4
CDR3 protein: ASRRDRYTGELF

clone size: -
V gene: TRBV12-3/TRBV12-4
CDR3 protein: ASSFPQGAGGYT

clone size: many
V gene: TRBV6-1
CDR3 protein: ASSPSSQNQPQH

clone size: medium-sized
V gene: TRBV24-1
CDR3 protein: ATSDRPNEKLF

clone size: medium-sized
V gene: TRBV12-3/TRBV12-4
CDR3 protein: ASSDRAGNTGELF

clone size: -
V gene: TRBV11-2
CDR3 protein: ASSLRAGGNEQY

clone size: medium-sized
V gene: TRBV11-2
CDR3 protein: ASSGADTQY

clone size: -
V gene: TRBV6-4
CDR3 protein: ASSRWKGYEQY

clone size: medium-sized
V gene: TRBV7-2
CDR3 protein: ASSSGTTNEKLF

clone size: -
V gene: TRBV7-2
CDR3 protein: ASSPGLYGYT

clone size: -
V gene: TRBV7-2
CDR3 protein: ASSPSGTFYEQY

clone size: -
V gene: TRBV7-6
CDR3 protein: ASSLVGPEQF

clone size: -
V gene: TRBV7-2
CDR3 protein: ASRPGGGRTDTQY

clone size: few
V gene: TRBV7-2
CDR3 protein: ASSLKGANSYEQY

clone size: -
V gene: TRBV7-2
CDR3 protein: ASSLWGQNSYNEQY

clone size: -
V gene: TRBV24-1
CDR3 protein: ATSDTQARGYGYT

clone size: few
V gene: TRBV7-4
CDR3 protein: ASSLAQYEQY

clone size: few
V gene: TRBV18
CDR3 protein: ASSPRGLQNTEAF

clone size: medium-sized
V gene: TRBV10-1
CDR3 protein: ASSDRNEQF

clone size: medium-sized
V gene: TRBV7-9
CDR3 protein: ASGGTVDTQY

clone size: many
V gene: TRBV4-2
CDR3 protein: ASSQDLTNTGELF

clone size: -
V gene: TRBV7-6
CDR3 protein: ASSLASGGSYEQY

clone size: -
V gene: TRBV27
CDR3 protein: ASSWLSGRPYEQY

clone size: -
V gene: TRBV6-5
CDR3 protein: ASSNDLDTQY

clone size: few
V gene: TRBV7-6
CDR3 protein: ASSPLPDRSVPNEQF

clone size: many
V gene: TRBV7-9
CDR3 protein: ASTDFDEQY

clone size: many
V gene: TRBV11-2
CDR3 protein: ASSSTGTDSYEQY

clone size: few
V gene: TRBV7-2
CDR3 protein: ASSQQSGSSYEQY

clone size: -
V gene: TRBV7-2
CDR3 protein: ASSRGRRNEQF

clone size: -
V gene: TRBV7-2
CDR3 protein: ASDPGGGYNEQY

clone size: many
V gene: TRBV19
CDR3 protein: ASRPQFNYGYT

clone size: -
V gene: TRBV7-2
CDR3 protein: ASSQIAYEQY

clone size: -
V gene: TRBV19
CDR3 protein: ASSMGGLSGNTEAF

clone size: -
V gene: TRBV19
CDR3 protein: ATKGTGTYEQY

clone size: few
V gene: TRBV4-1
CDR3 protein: ASSPGGGDVDTQY

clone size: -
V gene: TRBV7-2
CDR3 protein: ASSFGVSSGANVLT

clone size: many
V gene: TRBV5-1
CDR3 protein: ASSRDFYEQY

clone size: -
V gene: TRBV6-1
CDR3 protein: ASSYGFVTGLNTEAF

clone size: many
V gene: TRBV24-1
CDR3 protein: ATSGGSSYEQY